This TCR beta chain was captured by sequencing in a study of blood T cells in healthy people across ages. Study observations and caveats: Diversity figures based on one million T cells were deemed too low.

The CDR3 covers 17 residues. Germline lookup yields CDR1 LGHDT and CDR2 YNNKEL (reference sequence). J lost 5 bases, V lost 4 bases, and 12 bases had no gene match. Ten or more counts support this clonotype. Its antigen is currently unknown. Primers used in a second PCR of about 6 to 11 cycles were a sample-barcoded 5' primer and a J-beta primer mix. Every cDNA molecule bore a tag from a template-switch adaptor containing 12 random nucleotides. In TCRdb, the 5' RACE reads were re-called with MiXCR into one record per CDR3 protein. The table includes approximately 960,000 distinct CDR3 sequences, 25% to 35% detected once. These same data were also listed under a study on T cells of mothers and their children. That investigation notes: The extracted RNA was employed in its entirety for cDNA synthesis, at roughly 1.5 ug per 15 ul.

What was sequenced was blood. J is TRBJ2-1 and V is TRBV3-1; 9 nucleotides agree with TRBD1. This sequence originates from a woman aged 40 to 49 in good health. The CDR3 protein is CASSRLTTGTGHNEQFF. Written as DNA, the CDR3 is TGTGCCAGCAGCCGCCTTACTACCGGGACAGGGCACAATGAGCAGTTCTTC.